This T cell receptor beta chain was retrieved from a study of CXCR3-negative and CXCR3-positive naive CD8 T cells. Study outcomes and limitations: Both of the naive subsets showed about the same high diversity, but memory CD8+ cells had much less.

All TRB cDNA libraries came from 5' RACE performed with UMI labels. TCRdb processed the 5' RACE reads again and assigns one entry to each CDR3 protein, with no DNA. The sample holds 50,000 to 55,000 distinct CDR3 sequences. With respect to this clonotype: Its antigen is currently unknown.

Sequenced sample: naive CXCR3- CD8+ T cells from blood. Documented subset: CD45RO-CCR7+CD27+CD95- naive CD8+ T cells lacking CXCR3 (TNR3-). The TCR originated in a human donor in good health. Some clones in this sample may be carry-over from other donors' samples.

The chain's CDR3 is CASSQRGGYEQYF. The chain employs TRBV23-1 and TRBJ2-7; without DNA, the TCRdb call of TRBD1 cannot be checked. TRBV23-1 is annotated as an ORF whose role is uncertain. The CDR3 loop spans 13 amino acids.